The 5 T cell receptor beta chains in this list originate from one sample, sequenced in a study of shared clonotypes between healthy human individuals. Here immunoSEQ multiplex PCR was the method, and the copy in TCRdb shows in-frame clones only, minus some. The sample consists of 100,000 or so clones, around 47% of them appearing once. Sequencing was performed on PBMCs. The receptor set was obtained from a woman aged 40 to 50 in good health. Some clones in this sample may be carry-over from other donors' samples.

CDR3 sequence reads: CSVEQDTQYF. The CDR3, as DNA: TGCAGCGTTGAACAAGATACGCAGTATTTT. The genes are TRBV29-1 and TRBJ2-3, with no clear D. Germline V gene data show CDR1 as SQVTM and CDR2 as ANQGSEA. The CDR3 extends over 10 amino acids. V was shortened by 2 bases and J by 5 bases, with 2 bases between the two germline ends.

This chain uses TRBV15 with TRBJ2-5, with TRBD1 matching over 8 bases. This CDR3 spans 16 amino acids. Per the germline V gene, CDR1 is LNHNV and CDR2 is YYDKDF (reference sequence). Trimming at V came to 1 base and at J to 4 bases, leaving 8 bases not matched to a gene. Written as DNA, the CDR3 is TGTGCCACCAGCAGAGCCCTAGGACAGGGTCCAGAGACCCAGTACTTC. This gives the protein CATSRALGQGPETQYF.

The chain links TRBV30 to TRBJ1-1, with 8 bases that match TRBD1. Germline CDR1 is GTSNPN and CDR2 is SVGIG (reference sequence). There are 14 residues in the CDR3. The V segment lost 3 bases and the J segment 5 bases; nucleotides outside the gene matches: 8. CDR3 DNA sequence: TGTGCCTGGAGCGGCGGCAGGGGGCAAACTGAAGCTTTCTTT. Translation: CAWSGGRGQTEAFF.

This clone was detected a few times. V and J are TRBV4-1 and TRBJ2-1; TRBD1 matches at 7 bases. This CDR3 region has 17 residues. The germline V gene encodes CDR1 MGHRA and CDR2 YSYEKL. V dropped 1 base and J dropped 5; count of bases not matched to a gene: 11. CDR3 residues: CASSQGSQTGRDNEQFF. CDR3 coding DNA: TGCGCCAGCAGCCAAGGGAGCCAGACAGGGCGGGACAATGAGCAGTTCTTC.

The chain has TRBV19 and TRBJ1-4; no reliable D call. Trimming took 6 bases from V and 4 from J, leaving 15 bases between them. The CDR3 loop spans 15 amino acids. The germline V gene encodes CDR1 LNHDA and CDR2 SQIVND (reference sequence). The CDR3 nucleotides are TGTGCCAGTAGCGTTCACCGGCTGAATAATGAAAAACTGTTTTTT. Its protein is CASSVHRLNNEKLFF.